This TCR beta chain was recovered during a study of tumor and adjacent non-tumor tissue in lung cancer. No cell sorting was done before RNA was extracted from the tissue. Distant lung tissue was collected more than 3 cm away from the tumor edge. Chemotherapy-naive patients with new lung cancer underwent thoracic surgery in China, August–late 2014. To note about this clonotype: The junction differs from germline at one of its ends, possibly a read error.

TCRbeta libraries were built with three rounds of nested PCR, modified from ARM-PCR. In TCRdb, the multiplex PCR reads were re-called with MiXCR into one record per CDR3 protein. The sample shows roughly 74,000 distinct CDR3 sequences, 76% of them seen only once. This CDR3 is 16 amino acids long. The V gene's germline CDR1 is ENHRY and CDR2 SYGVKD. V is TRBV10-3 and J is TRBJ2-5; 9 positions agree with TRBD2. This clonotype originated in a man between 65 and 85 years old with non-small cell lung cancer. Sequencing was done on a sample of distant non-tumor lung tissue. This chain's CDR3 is CAISRGLAGDGESQYF. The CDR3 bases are TGTGCCATTAGCAGGGGACTAGCTGGAGACGGAGAGAGCCAGTACTTC.